This TCR beta chain appears in the sequencing data of a study of blood T cell repertoires in COVID-19. Study at large: Some COVID-19 samples were acute and others convalescent; all came from the United States, Italy and Spain. T cells, B-cell-depleted T cells, or PBMCs provided the cDNA or gDNA that served as material.

This clone came up once. Authors' methods: Reference gene primer amplification in the assay estimated nucleated cell counts. The assay was immunoSEQ multiplex PCR, and TCRdb's table has in-frame clones only and misses some. V and J calls and clone size are those listed in that table; D and trimming were worked out from the DNA. This table has some 67,000 clones, roughly 79% appearing once. Germline CDR1 is SQVTM and CDR2 is ANQGSEA. Deletions cut 6 bases from V and 1 base from J, with 12 bases between. This CDR3 contains 14 residues. The clonotype originates from a woman in her sixties with acute or convalescent COVID-19. The sample consisted of peripheral blood. V usage is TRBV29-1 and J usage is TRBJ2-2; possibly TRBD1 for D (5 bases). The CDR3 coding sequence is TGCAGCGTCCTGGGGCCGATGAACACCGGGGAGCTGTTTTTT. Protein sequence: CSVLGPMNTGELFF.